Below, one T cell receptor (beta chain) is given with its context. The entry originates in a study of blood T cells in healthy people across ages. Overall study: In model experiments, template switching was able to capture about one barcoded beta molecule for every two T cells that were present.

From germline, CDR1 is MDHEN and CDR2 SYDVKM. Unmatched junction bases numbered 15, after V lost 7 bases and J lost 4 bases. The CDR3 covers 17 residues. Sample-barcoded 5' priming and a J-beta primer mix drove a second PCR of roughly 7 to 11 cycles. From the 5' RACE reads, TCRdb called clonotypes with MiXCR, one entry per CDR3 protein. Of approximately 940,000 distinct CDR3 sequences in the sample, roughly 48% are singletons; the top ten hold roughly 13%. V and J are TRBV28 and TRBJ2-3; 9 positions agree with TRBD2. Sequenced material: blood. This receptor was taken from a man aged 30 to 45 in good health. The CDR3 sequence is CASTIPRGGGAADTQYF. CDR3 DNA: TGTGCCAGCACCATCCCTAGGGGCGGGGGGGCCGCAGATACGCAGTATTTT.